These 25 T cell receptor beta chains originate from one sample sequenced in a study of blood T cell repertoires in COVID-19 (dated by TCRdb to the early 2020s). The receptor library was made with the immunoSEQ multiplex PCR assay. In TCRdb, the immuneACCESS table is reduced to in-frame sequences with V and J assigned. These tables do not hold every clone; where another copy was compared, an unresolved V gene accounts for under half, and the others remain unexplained. Across this sample there are some 180,000 clones, with 75% to 80% seen only once. In total, the top ten clones hold roughly 8.7% of the sample. Material: peripheral blood. The receptors were sampled from a woman in her forties or fifties with active or convalescent COVID-19.

The sample holds many counts of this clone. V is TRBV28 and J is TRBJ1-2, with 8 bases that match TRBD1. The CDR3 is made up of 16 amino acids. With 5 bases clipped from V and 4 bases from J, the junction kept 12 bases outside the gene matches. Per germline, CDR1 MDHEN and CDR2 SYDVKM. The CDR3 nucleotides are TGTGCCAGCAGTCCAACCCAGACAGGGGAGTTCTATGGCTACACCTTC. Translation: CASSPTQTGEFYGYTF.

J is TRBJ2-3 and V is TRBV4-3, with D tentatively TRBD2 (5 bases). This CDR3 is 15 amino acids long. Per the germline V gene, CDR1 is LGHNA and CDR2 is YSLEER. V lost 0 bases to trimming and J lost 4 bases, with 11 bases between them. As DNA, the CDR3 is TGCGCCAGCAGCCAAGACGGTAGTAGCGCAGATACGCAGTATTTT. Protein sequence: CASSQDGSSADTQYF.

The CDR3 protein is CASSPGTSGGATDTQYF. CDR3 DNA: TGTGCCAGCTCACCCGGGACTAGCGGGGGGGCCACGGATACGCAGTATTTT. The chain employs TRBV18 and TRBJ2-3; 16 positions match TRBD2. Germline loops: CDR1 KGHSH, CDR2 LQKENI. CDR3 length equals 17 residues. V dropped 3 bases and J dropped 6; count of bases not matched to a gene: 6.

The rearrangement uses TRBV7-2 and TRBJ2-5; TRBD2 agrees at 9 bases. CDR1 is SGHTA and CDR2 is FQGNSA in the germline V gene. The trim removed 5 bases at V and 7 bases at J, leaving 20 bases unmatched. The CDR3 covers 18 residues. CDR3 nucleotide sequence: TGTGCCAGCAGCGCCGTACAGAGGGGACTAGCTTCCGGGGGGACCCAGTACTTC. Translating gives CASSAVQRGLASGGTQYF.

V is TRBV4-2 and J is TRBJ2-7, with 12 positions matching TRBD1. Germline loops: CDR1 LGHNA, CDR2 YNFKEQ. The ends lost 3 bases at V and 6 bases at J; junction bases unmatched: 6. The CDR3 length is 15 residues. The CDR3 region is CASSQGQGASSEQYF. In DNA form, the CDR3 reads TGTGCCAGCAGCCAGGGACAGGGGGCGAGCTCCGAGCAGTACTTC.

This clone was recorded at least ten times. The chain recombines TRBV29-1 with TRBJ2-1, with D possibly being TRBD2 (5 bases). The germline V gene has CDR1 SQVTM and CDR2 ANQGSEA. The ends were cut back, 1 base at V and 5 bases at J, with 12 bases in the middle. CDR3 length: 14 amino acids. CDR3 region: CSVEVSLLDNEQFF. CDR3 nucleotides: TGCAGCGTTGAAGTAAGTTTACTAGACAATGAGCAGTTCTTC.

This clone was counted at least ten times. V is TRBV2 and J is TRBJ1-2; no firm D call. The CDR3 extends over 13 amino acids. Germline CDR1 SNHLY, CDR2 FYNNEI. Trimming took off 2 bases at V and 10 bases at J, with 14 bases between the two ends. The CDR3 sequence: CASSELVHHSYTF. The DNA for the CDR3 is TGTGCCAGCAGTGAACTCGTCCACCACTCCTACACCTTC. Together with reference TRBV2 and TRBJ1-2, the CDR3 gives the full variable domain: EPEVTQTPSHQVTQMGQEVILRCVPISNHLYFYWYRQILGQKVEFLVSFYNNEISEKSEIFDDQFSVERPDGSNFTLKIRSTKLEDSAMYFCASSELVHHSYTFGSGTRLTVV.

This chain connects TRBV7-2 to TRBJ2-7; possible D gene TRBD2, 5 bases. CDR1 and CDR2 (germline): SGHTA, FQGNSA. CDR3 length: 13 amino acids. The V end lost 4 bases, the J end lost 6 bases, and 13 bases lay between the germline ends. The CDR3 spells CASSSTISSEQYF. The CDR3 nucleotides read TGTGCCAGCAGCTCGACTATTAGTAGCGAGCAGTACTTC.

V gene TRBV7-8 combines with J gene TRBJ1-1; perhaps TRBD1 as D (5 bases). The germline CDR1 and CDR2 sequences are SGHVS and FQNEAQ. Trimming cost V 5 bases and J 1 base, with 8 bases left between them. The CDR3 totals 13 residues. The CDR3 nucleotides read TGTGCCAGCAGCGCGCAGGGGAACACTGAAGCTTTCTTT. This gives the protein CASSAQGNTEAFF.

V gene TRBV5-6 combines with J gene TRBJ1-1, with 7 nucleotides matching TRBD1. Germline V lookup: CDR1 SGHDT, CDR2 YYEEEE. This CDR3 spans 14 amino acids. V gave up 3 bases and J gave up 1 base; unmatched junction bases: 3. The CDR3 nucleotides are TGTGCCAGCAGCTGGGACAGTTCGAACACTGAAGCTTTCTTT. As protein: CASSWDSSNTEAFF.

This chain joins TRBV2 and TRBJ2-2; D perhaps matches TRBD2 (6 bases). There are 13 residues in the CDR3. In germline, CDR1 is SNHLY, CDR2 FYNNEI. The ends were cut back, 9 bases at V and 0 bases at J, with 8 bases in the middle. The CDR3, as DNA: TGTGCCAGTAGCGGACCGAACACCGGGGAGCTGTTTTTT. Its protein is CASSGPNTGELFF.

The chain links TRBV18 to TRBJ1-1; D possibly corresponds to TRBD1 (5 bases). Per the germline V gene, CDR1 is KGHSH and CDR2 is LQKENI. This CDR3 spans 15 amino acids. V gave up 0 bases and J gave up 1 base, with 9 bases separating them. Here the CDR3 reads CASSPPRGPNTEAFF. CDR3 coding DNA: TGTGCCAGCTCACCACCGCGGGGCCCGAACACTGAAGCTTTCTTT.

A single count supports this clone. The chain links TRBV6-5 to TRBJ1-1, with D maybe TRBD1 (6 bases). CDR3 length: 15 residues. Germline-derived CDR1 and CDR2 are MNHEY and SVGAGI. V lost 6 bases and J lost 1, with 15 bases in between. The CDR3 spells CASSTGMTENTEAFF. The CDR3, as DNA: TGTGCCAGCAGCACAGGGATGACGGAGAACACTGAAGCTTTCTTT.

This clone was detected ten times or more. The chain joins TRBV11-2 to TRBJ1-1, with 7 bases identical to TRBD1. CDR3 length equals 15 residues. After removal of 2 bases from V and 1 base from J, the junction contained 4 bases not matched to a gene. The germline gives CDR1 SGHAT, CDR2 FQNNGV. DNA of the CDR3: TGTGCCAGCAGCTTATTGACAGGGTCGAACACTGAAGCTTTCTTT. Its protein is CASSLLTGSNTEAFF.

Points on this clone: The identical CDR3 is also encoded by other nucleotide sequences in the sample. The chain uses TRBV27 and TRBJ1-2, with D uncertain. CDR3 size: 14 residues. Deletions cut 0 bases from V and 2 bases from J, with 7 bases between. Germline V gives CDR1 MNHEY, CDR2 SMNVEV (reference sequence). The CDR3 is CASSLSRQNYGYTF. The CDR3 DNA follows: TGTGCCAGCAGTTTATCGCGGCAGAACTATGGCTACACCTTC.

The chain couples TRBV6-5 to TRBJ2-2, with D unclear. CDR1 MNHEY and CDR2 SVGAGI come from the germline V gene. Trimming pared 1 base from V and 0 bases from J, leaving 6 bases between. The CDR3 is 15 residues long. The CDR3 spells CASSYFSTNTGELFF. The DNA of the CDR3 is TGTGCCAGCAGTTACTTTAGCACGAACACCGGGGAGCTGTTTTTT.

The V gene is TRBV29-1, the J gene TRBJ2-7; the D is unclear. The CDR3 totals 11 residues. The germline gives CDR1 SQVTM, CDR2 ANQGSEA. Deletions cut 1 base from V and 3 bases from J, with 4 bases between. This CDR3 reads CSVEGSYEQYF. CDR3 in DNA: TGCAGCGTTGAAGGGAGCTACGAGCAGTACTTC.

The chain carries TRBV29-1 and TRBJ1-4, with D possibly TRBD1 on 6 matching bases. Germline CDR1 SQVTM, CDR2 ANQGSEA. The CDR3 extends over 13 amino acids. V shed 7 bases and J shed 5 bases, with 14 bases lying between them. The CDR3 DNA reads TGCAGCGCCGCGGGGGCCCTCAATGAAAAACTGTTTTTT. Its translation is CSAAGALNEKLFF.

V usage is TRBV4-3 and J usage is TRBJ2-7, with 8 bases fitting TRBD1. The CDR3 sequence is 13 residues long. Germline V gives CDR1 LGHNA, CDR2 YSLEER. With V trimmed by 2 bases and J by 4 bases, 1 base remained unmatched. CDR3 in amino acids: CASSQQGAYEQYF. CDR3 sequence (DNA): TGCGCCAGCAGCCAACAGGGGGCTTACGAGCAGTACTTC.

This rearrangement joins TRBV12-3 or TRBV12-4 to TRBJ1-3; 7 nucleotides align to TRBD1. The V gene end was trimmed by 6 bases and the J gene end by 4 bases; junction bases not matched to a gene: 3. The CDR3 runs to 13 residues. CDR3: CASRKGQGNTIYF. For the CDR3, the DNA is TGTGCCAGCAGGAAGGGACAGGGAAACACCATATATTTT.

The V and J genes are TRBV18 and TRBJ2-1, with 8 bases that match TRBD1. This CDR3 contains 17 residues. The trim removed 3 bases at V and 0 bases at J, leaving 7 bases unmatched. CDR1 is KGHSH, CDR2 LQKENI, per germline. The CDR3 DNA sequence: TGTGCCAGCTCACCCAGGACAGGGACTTTCTCCTACAATGAGCAGTTCTTC. Protein sequence: CASSPRTGTFSYNEQFF.

V gene TRBV6-2 or TRBV6-3 combines with J gene TRBJ1-2; no firm D call. CDR1 and CDR2 from the germline V gene are MNHEY and SVGEGT. Trimming removed 4 bases from V and 7 bases from J, with 7 bases in between. This CDR3 has 11 residues. The CDR3 is CASSFSGGYTF. The CDR3 coding sequence is TGTGCCAGCAGTTTCAGTGGTGGCTACACCTTC.

The gene calls are TRBV14 and TRBJ1-5, with a possible D match to TRBD1 (5 bases). Germline loops: CDR1 SGHDN, CDR2 FVKESK. This CDR3 comprises 13 residues. The V gene lost 4 bases and the J gene lost 4 bases, with 8 bases spanning the gap. The CDR3 coding sequence is TGTGCCAGCAGCCCATCAGGGAATCAGCCCCAGCATTTT. Translation gives CASSPSGNQPQHF.

This rearrangement joins TRBV28 to TRBJ1-5, with D unclear. CDR1 is MDHEN, CDR2 SYDVKM, per germline. The CDR3 loop spans 12 amino acids. With 10 bases removed from V and 3 bases from J, the gap between germline ends came to 10 bases. CDR3 in amino acids: CATSRDNQPQHF. The CDR3 bases are TGTGCCACCTCGCGGGACAATCAGCCCCAGCATTTT.

This clone came up once. The CDR3, as DNA: TGTGCCAGCACCGGGGACAGGATCGGCAATCAGCCCCAGCATTTT. Protein: CASTGDRIGNQPQHF. The rearrangement uses TRBV6-5 and TRBJ1-5, with 8 bases fitting TRBD1. Losses at the gene ends were 7 bases for V and 2 bases for J; bases not matched to a gene: 7. Germline V gives CDR1 MNHEY, CDR2 SVGAGI. There are 15 residues in the CDR3.